This TCR beta chain came from a study of blood T cell repertoires in COVID-19. Study background: T cells, B-cell-depleted T cells, or PBMCs provided the cDNA or gDNA that served as material.

Trimming cost V 3 bases and J 8 bases; bases outside gene matches: 12. The CDR3 extends over 17 amino acids. The germline gives CDR1 SNHLY, CDR2 FYNNEI. Authors' analysis steps: The authors estimated nucleated cell counts from reference gene primer amplification. Sequencing used immunoSEQ multiplex PCR; TCRdb keeps in-frame clones, though not all of them. Clone size and V and J calls were adopted from that table, with D and trimming inferred from the DNA. The sample holds a few hundred thousand clones, around nine tenths seen once. This chain uses TRBV2 with TRBJ2-1; 11 bases map to TRBD2. This clonotype originated in a woman aged 70-85 years with COVID-19, enrolled during active disease. The sequencing input was peripheral blood. CDR3 residues: CASSELARASGRYEQFF. CDR3 nucleotide sequence: TGTGCCAGCAGTGAGTTGGCCAGGGCTAGCGGGAGGTATGAGCAGTTCTTC.